Presented here are 31 T cell receptor beta chains from one specimen sequenced in a study of OX40 agonist ivuxolimab in advanced cancers. To prepare the library, the immunoSEQ multiplex PCR assay was applied. In its TCRdb copy, this immuneACCESS table keeps in-frame sequences only and misses some clones. Where compared with another copy, unresolved V genes explain less than half of these, and the others have no known cause. The sample records about 28,000 clones, roughly 90% of which are singletons. Around 27% of the sample is held by the ten biggest clonotypes. This material consisted of CD4+ or CD8+ T cells sorted from blood, taken in a trial of the OX40 agonist ivuxolimab. These TCRs come from an adult with an advanced solid tumor such as melanoma, head and neck, liver or kidney cancer.

V is TRBV5-4 and J is TRBJ2-2; D is unresolved. Germline CDR1 is SGHNT and CDR2 is YYREEE (reference sequence). Trimming stripped 4 bases from V and 7 bases from J, with 8 bases between. CDR3 length: 12 residues. CDR3 amino acids: CASSPPVGELFF. CDR3 in DNA: TGTGCCAGCAGCCCGCCGGTCGGGGAGCTGTTTTTT.

V usage is TRBV27 and J usage is TRBJ2-5, with TRBD2 matching 15 bases. V lost 4 bases to trimming and J lost 2 bases; unmatched junction nucleotides: 5. This CDR3 has 17 amino acids. In germline, CDR1 is MNHEY, CDR2 SMNVEV (reference sequence). As DNA, the CDR3 is TGTGCCAGCAGTTCCGGACTAGCGGGAGGGCGGCAAGAGACCCAGTACTTC. Amino acids: CASSSGLAGGRQETQYF.

Comment on this clone: Different DNA sequences within this sample yield the same CDR3. The rearrangement uses TRBV19 and TRBJ1-1, with TRBD1 matching over 8 bases. The CDR3 has 16 amino acids. V was pared by 5 bases and J by 0 bases, with 8 bases of the junction left unmatched. Germline lookup yields CDR1 LNHDA and CDR2 SQIVND (reference sequence). The CDR3 reads CASSPGTGVMNTEAFF. In DNA, the CDR3 is TGTGCCAGTAGTCCTGGGACAGGTGTAATGAACACTGAAGCTTTCTTT.

The V and J genes are TRBV7-6 and TRBJ2-3, with 9 bases identical to TRBD2. The CDR3 length is 15 residues. CDR1 and CDR2 (germline): SGHVS, FNYEAQ. After removal of 5 bases from V and 3 bases from J, the junction contained 6 bases not matched to a gene. The CDR3 DNA reads TGTGCCAGCAGCCTGTACGGACTAGCGACAGATACGCAGTATTTT. It is translated as CASSLYGLATDTQYF. Using reference TRBV7-6 and TRBJ2-3 for the parts outside the CDR3, the full variable domain is GAGVSQSPRYKVTKRGQDVALRCDPISGHVSLYWYRQALGQGPEFLTYFNYEAQQDKSGLPNDRFSAERPEGSISTLTIQRTEQRDSAMYRCASSLYGLATDTQYFGPGTRLTVL.

V gene TRBV28 combines with J gene TRBJ2-5; perhaps TRBD1 as D (6 bases). This CDR3 is 15 amino acids long. Germline CDR1 is MDHEN and CDR2 is SYDVKM. Trimming removed 4 bases from V and 5 bases from J, with 17 bases in between. The CDR3 DNA follows: TGTGCCAGCAGTTCAACAGGGATGGCGGAGGAGACCCAGTACTTC. Translated: CASSSTGMAEETQYF.

In DNA form, the CDR3 reads TGTGCCAGCAGCTTATTTATCAGGGGACATGGCGAGCAGTACTTC. Its protein product is CASSLFIRGHGEQYF. The rearrangement joins TRBV5-5 to TRBJ2-7; the D gene is possibly TRBD1 (6 bases). V lost 2 bases, J lost 6 bases, and 18 bases lay in between. From germline, CDR1 is SGHKS and CDR2 YYEKEE (reference sequence). The CDR3 contains 15 residues.

This CDR3 is CASSLAGADYGYTF. The CDR3 nucleotides read TGTGCCAGCAGCTTGGCTGGCGCGGACTATGGCTACACCTTC. V is TRBV5-5 and J is TRBJ1-2, with D unclear. Germline V gene lookup returns CDR1 SGHKS and CDR2 YYEKEE (reference sequence). V was shortened by 0 bases and J by 3 bases, with 9 bases between the two germline ends. The CDR3 has 14 amino acids.

The V and J genes are TRBV19 and TRBJ1-5; 11 nucleotides agree with TRBD1. J lost 0 bases, V lost 5 bases, and 12 bases had no gene match. This CDR3 region has 19 residues. Germline V gene lookup returns CDR1 LNHDA and CDR2 SQIVND (reference sequence). The CDR3 loop is CASSYSRDRGTYSNQPQHF. The DNA for the CDR3 is TGTGCCAGTAGTTATTCCCGGGACAGGGGGACTTATAGCAATCAGCCCCAGCATTTT.

This clone showed up just once. The chain combines TRBV6-5 with TRBJ1-1; no clear D. V lost 2 bases and J 8 bases, leaving 6 bases between the germline ends. In germline, CDR1 is MNHEY, CDR2 SVGAGI. CDR3 length: 11 amino acids. The CDR3 DNA reads as TGTGCCAGCAGTTACGGCAGAGAAGCTTTCTTT. Translated: CASSYGREAFF.

V gene TRBV4-3 combines with J gene TRBJ2-1; 8 bases are shared with TRBD2. This CDR3 has 13 amino acids. CDR1 is LGHNA, CDR2 YSLEER, per germline. V was clipped by 3 bases and J by 8 bases; unmatched bases: 3. The CDR3 is CASSQGTRDEQFF. The DNA of the CDR3 is TGCGCCAGCAGCCAGGGGACTAGGGATGAGCAGTTCTTC.

The V call is TRBV7-9, the J call TRBJ2-7, with D perhaps matching TRBD2 (6 bases). The ends were cut back, 3 bases at V and 7 bases at J, with 10 bases in the middle. CDR1 is SEHNR, CDR2 FQNEAQ, per germline (reference sequence). The CDR3 runs to 12 residues. The CDR3 loop reads CASSFRGGEQYF. CDR3 in DNA: TGTGCCAGCAGCTTCAGAGGAGGGGAGCAGTACTTC.

This chain connects TRBV6-5 to TRBJ1-2, with D tentatively TRBD1 (6 bases). Germline V gene sequence: CDR1 MNHEY, CDR2 SVGAGI. V was pared by 10 bases and J by 1 base, with 19 bases between. This CDR3 has 15 amino acids. The CDR3 loop reads CATGQRGSNNYGYTF. The CDR3 DNA reads as TGTGCCACCGGCCAGAGGGGGTCAAATAACTATGGCTACACCTTC.

This clone appeared a few times. The chain employs TRBV20-1 and TRBJ1-2; TRBD1 aligns across 8 bases. The CDR3 totals 11 residues. J gave up 7 bases and V 8 bases, and 6 bases lay outside the gene matches. CDR1 is DFQATT, CDR2 SNEGSKA, per germline (reference sequence). The CDR3 region has the DNA TGCAGTTCCCTGACAGGGGTTGGCTACACCTTC. This sequence encodes CSSLTGVGYTF.

This chain joins TRBV5-1 and TRBJ2-1; 11 bases are shared with TRBD2. The CDR3 loop spans 16 amino acids. The ends lost 0 bases at V and 5 bases at J; junction bases unmatched: 4. Germline CDR1 is SGHRS and CDR2 is YFSETQ. The CDR3 protein is CASSLELAGGHNEQFF. The CDR3 region has the DNA TGCGCCAGCAGCTTGGAGCTAGCGGGGGGCCACAATGAGCAGTTCTTC.

The chain uses TRBV6-5 and TRBJ1-3; no clear D. The V and J ends lost 1 base and 4 bases respectively, with 5 bases between them. Germline V gives CDR1 MNHEY, CDR2 SVGAGI. This CDR3 is built from 13 residues. CDR3 sequence (DNA): TGTGCCAGCAGTTACTTGGGCGGAAACACCATATATTTT. It encodes CASSYLGGNTIYF.

J is TRBJ1-1 and V is TRBV5-6; no clear D gene. This CDR3 spans 16 amino acids. The germline CDR1 and CDR2 sequences are SGHDT and YYEEEE. With 1 base removed from V and 1 base from J, the gap between germline ends came to 14 bases. CDR3 protein: CASSLSAWFTNTEAFF. CDR3 DNA: TGTGCCAGCAGCTTGTCGGCTTGGTTCACGAACACTGAAGCTTTCTTT.

The chain couples TRBV21-1 to TRBJ2-5; the tabulated D call, TRBD1, remains unverified against the DNA. TRBV21-1 is reported as a pseudogene. The length of the CDR3 is 15 residues. CDR3 DNA sequence: TGTGCCAGCAGCAAAGCACGACAGGGTCAAGAGACCCAGTACTTC. This translates into CASSKARQGQETQYF.

The genes are TRBV7-9 and TRBJ1-2; D unclear. This CDR3 has 15 amino acids. Germline-derived CDR1 and CDR2 are SEHNR and FQNEAQ (reference sequence). Trimming took 5 bases from V and 5 from J, leaving 18 bases between them. CDR3 in DNA: TGTGCCAGCAGCCTAGGGCCGGGCAGCGTATATGGCTACACCTTC. Amino acids: CASSLGPGSVYGYTF.

The chain has TRBV28 and TRBJ2-7; a weak D match, TRBD2 (5 bases). Germline V gene sequence: CDR1 MDHEN, CDR2 SYDVKM. The V end was cut by 5 bases, the J end by 5 bases, with 16 bases between. The CDR3 totals 14 residues. CDR3 residues: CASSPGMPIDEQYF. For the CDR3, the DNA is TGTGCCAGCAGTCCCGGGATGCCCATCGACGAGCAGTACTTC. The entire variable domain, with the rest obtained from reference TRBV28 and TRBJ2-7, is as follows: DVKVTQSSRYLVKRTGEKVFLECVQDMDHENMFWYRQDPGLGLRLIYFSYDVKMKEKGDIPEGYSVSREKKERFSLILESASTNQTSMYLCASSPGMPIDEQYFGPGTRLTVT.

This sequence joins TRBV23-1 and TRBJ2-7; no clear D. TRBV23-1 is labeled an ORF, and its function is uncertain. The CDR3 runs 16 residues. Trimming removed 3 bases at V and 2 bases at J, with 17 bases between. Written as DNA, the CDR3 is TGCGCCAGCAGTCATTCCGACCGTTCCGCGGCCTACGAGCAGTACTTC. It is translated as CASSHSDRSAAYEQYF.

This chain connects TRBV9 to TRBJ2-3, with unresolved D. V lost 1 base and J lost 0, with 0 bases in between. The CDR3 is 12 residues long. The V gene's germline CDR1 is SGDLS and CDR2 YYNGEE. The CDR3 DNA reads as TGTGCCAGCAGCGTAAGCACAGATACGCAGTATTTT. This translates into CASSVSTDTQYF.

This clone has only one observation. V is TRBV7-9 and J is TRBJ2-7; 12 bases map to TRBD2. V lost 3 bases and J lost 5; bases outside the gene matches: 5. The V gene's germline CDR1 is SEHNR and CDR2 FQNEAQ (reference sequence). The CDR3 has 15 residues. As DNA, the CDR3 is TGTGCCAGCAGCTTCACTAGCGGGGGGATCGACGAGCAGTACTTC. Translation: CASSFTSGGIDEQYF.

V is TRBV9 and J is TRBJ1-2; tentative D call: TRBD1 (5 bases). The CDR3 has 15 amino acids. The ends were cut back, 2 bases at V and 8 bases at J, with 19 bases in the middle. Germline CDR1 is SGDLS and CDR2 is YYNGEE. The CDR3 coding sequence is TGTGCCAGCAGCGTCTACCAGGCGGGGGGAATAGGCTACACCTTC. It codes for CASSVYQAGGIGYTF.

The rearrangement links TRBV18 to TRBJ1-4; the D is unclear. V was trimmed by 3 bases and J by 10 bases, leaving 18 bases between them. CDR1 and CDR2 (germline): KGHSH, LQKENI. The CDR3 length is 15 residues. The DNA for the CDR3 is TGTGCCAGCTCACCTGACGACGGGCTTAAGGGAAAACTGTTTTTT. Its translation is CASSPDDGLKGKLFF.

The chain carries TRBV11-2 and TRBJ2-7; 13 nucleotides line up with TRBD2. The J segment lost 2 bases and the V segment lost 6 bases, leaving 13 bases of the junction unmatched. The CDR3 spans 18 residues. Germline V CDR1 and CDR2: SGHAT, FQNNGV. The CDR3 loop reads CASSLRLAGGSLTYEQYF. In DNA form, the CDR3 reads TGTGCCAGCAGTCTCCGACTAGCGGGGGGAAGCTTAACCTACGAGCAGTACTTC.

The chain couples TRBV9 to TRBJ1-5; D remains unclear. The V end was cut by 0 bases, the J end by 0 bases, with 4 bases between. The germline V gene has CDR1 SGDLS and CDR2 YYNGEE. CDR3 size: 14 residues. CDR3 sequence: CASSVDNSNQPQHF. CDR3 bases: TGTGCCAGCAGCGTAGATAATAGCAATCAGCCCCAGCATTTT.

The chain employs TRBV28 and TRBJ2-7, with D tentatively TRBD1 or TRBD2 (5 bases each). CDR1 and CDR2 from the germline V gene are MDHEN and SYDVKM. V lost 2 bases, J lost 9 bases, and 11 bases lay in between. This CDR3 has 12 residues. The CDR3 protein is CASSLGSRGQYF. Written as DNA, the CDR3 is TGTGCCAGCAGTTTAGGGAGTAGGGGGCAGTACTTC.

J is TRBJ2-7 and V is TRBV18; D is perhaps TRBD1 (5 bases). Germline CDR1 is KGHSH and CDR2 is LQKENI. V gave up 0 bases and J gave up 3 bases, with 12 bases separating them. This CDR3 is 15 amino acids long. The CDR3, as DNA: TGTGCCAGCTCACCACCTGGGGCAGACGTCTACGAGCAGTACTTC. Its protein is CASSPPGADVYEQYF.

This chain joins TRBV5-4 and TRBJ1-1, with a tentative D call TRBD1 (5 bases). This CDR3 is built from 15 residues. Germline V gene lookup returns CDR1 SGHNT and CDR2 YYREEE (reference sequence). Trimming removed 0 bases at V and 8 bases at J, with 17 bases between. CDR3 nucleotide sequence: TGTGCCAGCAGCTTGGATACGGGCGGGACCTTGGAAGCTTTCTTT. The encoded protein is CASSLDTGGTLEAFF.

The chain recombines TRBV4-2 with TRBJ2-6, with D perhaps TRBD2 (5 bases). Germline CDR1 reads LGHNA; CDR2 reads YNFKEQ. This CDR3 spans 17 amino acids. V lost 4 bases and J lost 2, with 15 bases in between. The CDR3 region is CASSPLTGFAGANVLTF. For the CDR3, the DNA is TGTGCCAGCAGCCCATTAACGGGGTTTGCTGGGGCCAACGTCCTGACTTTC.

The genes are TRBV4-1 and TRBJ1-2; D remains ambiguous. With 2 bases removed from V and 6 bases from J, the gap between germline ends came to 10 bases. CDR1 is MGHRA and CDR2 is YSYEKL in the germline V gene. The CDR3 runs 13 residues. The CDR3 loop reads CASSQIRKDGYTF. CDR3 bases: TGCGCCAGCAGCCAAATACGAAAGGATGGCTACACCTTC.